This T cell receptor beta chain was recorded in a study of primary melanoma T cells and metastatic recurrence. The method was immunoSEQ multiplex PCR; TCRdb's version includes in-frame clones alone and lacks a portion of them. The sample yields approximately 250 clones, 70% to 90% seen once. This CDR3 is 18 amino acids long. Primary melanoma in these patients was surgically resected but could recur metastatically. The material sequenced was melanoma tumor tissue. The rearrangement joins TRBV22-1 to TRBJ2-6; the table's D gene call, TRBD2, was not cross checked with the DNA. TRBV22-1 is a known pseudogene. The sequence was collected from a human donor with melanoma. The CDR3 is CPGSSLRSEQSRANVLTF. The CDR3 DNA follows: TGTCCTGGGAGCAGTCTTCGAAGCGAACAAAGTCGGGCCAACGTCCTGACTTTC.